A selection of T cell receptor beta chains follows, all from one sample in a study of blood T cells in healthy people across ages. Each CDR3 protein gets one entry after TCRdb re-called the 5' RACE reads with MiXCR. The sample lists about 380,000 distinct CDR3 sequences, about half occurring once. Sequences were obtained from blood. These receptors all come from a man aged 55 to 69 in good health. CDR3s include the opening cysteine and the closing phenylalanine or tryptophan. The D gene is left open where the match is weak. The size field is filled for only some rows; it gives once, few, many or a size class.

V	D	size	J	DNA	CDR3
TRBV12-3/TRBV12-4	TRBD1	.	TRBJ2-3	TGTGCCAGCAGAAGGACAGGGGGCACAGATGTGCAGTATTTT	CASRRTGGTDVQYF
TRBV2	.	.	TRBJ2-7	TGTGCCAGCACCGGACTGGTCGGGGCCCAGTACTTC	CASTGLVGAQYF
TRBV11-2	.	.	TRBJ2-3	TGTGCCAGCAGCTTCGCGATAGATACGCAGTATTTT	CASSFAIDTQYF
TRBV20-1	TRBD1	few	TRBJ2-5	TGCAGTGCTAGAGAAGGGGGCAGCAAAAGGACCCAGTACTTC	CSAREGGSKRTQYF
TRBV6-6	TRBD1	.	TRBJ2-3	TGTGCCACCCTTGTTAACAGGGGAGGCACAGATACGCAGTATTTT	CATLVNRGGTDTQYF
TRBV7-9	.	few	TRBJ1-2	TGTGCCAGCAGCTTAGATGTGGGAAGAAGCTATGGCTACACCTTC	CASSLDVGRSYGYTF
TRBV20-1	.	once	TRBJ2-7	TGCAGTGCTAGATATACAAGCTCCTACAATGAGCAGTACTTC	CSARYTSSYNEQYF
TRBV6-2/TRBV6-3	.	.	TRBJ2-7	TGTGCCAGCAGTACCCTCCTTGCTAGCGCCACCTACGAGCAGTACTTC	CASSTLLASATYEQYF
TRBV3-1	.	.	TRBJ1-2	TGTGCCAGCAGCTATACAGGTGATGGCTACACCTTC	CASSYTGDGYTF
TRBV6-4	TRBD2	.	TRBJ2-1	TGTGCCAGCAGTACGGGGGGGTCTAACAATGAGCAGTTCTTC	CASSTGGSNNEQFF
TRBV7-2	.	.	TRBJ2-7	TGTGCCAGCAGCTTAGGAGTATTTAGCTCCTACGAGCAGTACTTC	CASSLGVFSSYEQYF
TRBV20-1	.	.	TRBJ2-7	TGCAGTGCTAGAGATGGGAGGAACGAGCAGTACTTC	CSARDGRNEQYF
TRBV29-1	.	.	TRBJ2-1	TGCAGCGTTGAAGAGTGGGGCTATGAGCAGTTCTTC	CSVEEWGYEQFF
TRBV27	.	many	TRBJ2-3	TGTGCCAGCAGGGCGGGGGCCACAGATACGCAGTATTTT	CASRAGATDTQYF
TRBV6-6	TRBD2	many	TRBJ2-1	TGTGCCAGCAGTTCGCCGACGGCTAGCGGGAGTCGTCTTGAGCAGTTCTTC	CASSSPTASGSRLEQFF
TRBV30	TRBD2	.	TRBJ2-7	TGTGCCTGGACCGGGTCTCCGGGGGGCGAGCAGTACTTC	CAWTGSPGGEQYF
TRBV20-1	TRBD1	.	TRBJ1-6	TGCAGTGTTAGGAGTGGACAGGAAAATTCACCCCTCCACTTT	CSVRSGQENSPLHF
TRBV7-2	.	.	TRBJ1-2	TGTGCCAGCAGCTTATTGGTTGTGGATTTTGGCTACACCTTC	CASSLLVVDFGYTF
TRBV29-1	.	.	TRBJ1-5	TGCAGCGTTGCCGGTAATAGCAATCAGCCCCAGCATTTT	CSVAGNSNQPQHF
TRBV28	.	.	TRBJ2-7	TGTGCCAGCACCACCCGGCAGGTGTACGAGCAGTACTTC	CASTTRQVYEQYF
TRBV10-2	.	.	TRBJ2-3	TGCGCCAGCCGGATCCAGGACCATACAGATACGCAGTATTTT	CASRIQDHTDTQYF
TRBV9	TRBD1	.	TRBJ1-5	TGTGCCAGCAGCGCCCAGGACAGGGTACAGCCCCAGCATTTT	CASSAQDRVQPQHF
TRBV5-1	TRBD2	.	TRBJ2-7	TGCGCCAGCAGCCAATTAGCGGGAGCGGGCTACGAGCAGTACTTC	CASSQLAGAGYEQYF
TRBV6-5	TRBD1	.	TRBJ2-3	TGTGCCAGCAGTCCCGGACAGGCCATGGATACGCAGTATTTT	CASSPGQAMDTQYF
TRBV27	TRBD2	.	TRBJ2-2	TGTGCCAGCAGTTTACACGGGAGGTATTCGGGGGGGCGCGACACCGGGGAGCTGTTTTTT	CASSLHGRYSGGRDTGELFF
TRBV20-1	.	.	TRBJ1-2	TGCAGTGCTAGAATGGGTCTCGGTGGCTACACCTTC	CSARMGLGGYTF
TRBV12-3/TRBV12-4	.	.	TRBJ1-5	TGTGCCAGCAAATTTGGTGGAAGTAATCAGCCCCAGCATTTT	CASKFGGSNQPQHF
TRBV6-4	.	few	TRBJ1-2	TGTGCCAGCAGAAGGGAGTCTGTCTCTCCTAACTATGGCTACACCTTC	CASRRESVSPNYGYTF
TRBV7-2	.	once	TRBJ2-1	TGTGCCAGCAGCCAAGGGACTGGGGAGCAGCAGTTCTTC	CASSQGTGEQQFF
TRBV29-1	TRBD1	.	TRBJ2-3	TGCAGCGTTGCAGAAATTAAGGGGGCTCTCGGCACAGATACGCAGTATTTT	CSVAEIKGALGTDTQYF
TRBV3-1	.	.	TRBJ1-4	TGTGCCAGCAGCCCCCACGGGGGCGGCTCTAATGAAAAACTGTTTTTT	CASSPHGGGSNEKLFF
TRBV4-2	.	.	TRBJ2-1	TGTGCCAGCAGCCAGGGTTGGACGGCCAGCTCCTACAATGAGCAGTTCTTC	CASSQGWTASSYNEQFF
TRBV7-8	.	.	TRBJ2-7	TGTGCCAGCAGGCCCCGCGGAGCGGGCCTGAACGAGCAGTACTTC	CASRPRGAGLNEQYF
TRBV7-9	TRBD1	.	TRBJ2-2	TGTGCCAACAGCTCCGGACAGGGGTACACCGGGGAGCTGTTTTTT	CANSSGQGYTGELFF
TRBV14	.	.	TRBJ2-4	TGTGCCAGCAGCCACGGGGGGCGAGCCAAAAACATTCAGTACTTC	CASSHGGRAKNIQYF
TRBV4-1	.	once	TRBJ1-4	TGCGCCAGCAGCCAAAGCAGGGGCCCAACAACTAATGAAAAACTGTTTTTT	CASSQSRGPTTNEKLFF
TRBV3-1	TRBD2	.	TRBJ2-4	TGTGCCAGCAGCCAAAGGGGACTAGGATACATTCAGTACTTC	CASSQRGLGYIQYF
TRBV3-1	.	.	TRBJ2-5	TGTGCCAGCAGCCAAGTAACAAGCCACCGCCCGGGAGAGACCCAGTACTTC	CASSQVTSHRPGETQYF
TRBV5-6	.	few	TRBJ2-4	TGTGCCAGCAGCCCTGGCGGGGTTTCAAACATTCAGTACTTC	CASSPGGVSNIQYF
TRBV7-8	.	few	TRBJ2-7	TGTGCCAGCAGCGAGACCCTAGCGATCTACGAGCAGTACTTC	CASSETLAIYEQYF
TRBV7-8	TRBD2	.	TRBJ2-1	TGTGCCAGTAGCCCAGAGGCAGGGAGGGCCTACAATGAGCAGTTCTTC	CASSPEAGRAYNEQFF